Described below is a single T cell receptor beta chain sequence and its context. The data were obtained in a study of shared clonotypes between healthy human individuals. Generated by immunoSEQ multiplex PCR, the TCRdb table keeps only in-frame clones and is missing some. The sample has over a million clones; approximately 80% are singletons. CDR1 is LNHDA and CDR2 is SQIVND in the germline V gene (reference sequence). This CDR3 spans 15 amino acids. Trimming took off 3 bases at V and 4 bases at J, with 16 bases between the two ends. The material sequenced was memory CD4+ T cells from PBMCs. Subset denoted: CD45RA-negative fraction. The receptor comes from a man between 18 and 35 years old in good health. Some clones in this sample may be carry-over from other donors' samples. The rearrangement joins TRBV19 to TRBJ2-7; D may match TRBD1 or TRBD2 (6 bases each). CDR3 amino acids: CASSIAPGAYYEQYF. The CDR3 region has the DNA TGTGCCAGTAGTATCGCCCCGGGGGCCTATTACGAGCAGTACTTC.